This TCR beta chain derives from a study of T cells after yellow fever vaccination. 5'RACE template switching produced TCR cDNA carrying a universal primer site and UMIs. TCRdb re-analysed the 5' RACE reads in MiXCR, keeping a single row per CDR3 protein. Of about 300,000 distinct CDR3 sequences in the sample, 6.5% to 8.5% were seen once. This clonotype showed up just a few times. Trimming at V came to 1 base and at J to 4 bases, leaving 5 bases not matched to a gene. There are 15 residues in the CDR3. The germline gives CDR1 DFQATT, CDR2 SNEGSKA (reference sequence). The clonotype originates from a man younger than 35 who received the YFV17D yellow fever vaccine. The genes are TRBV20-1 and TRBJ1-3; 9 bases fit TRBD1. Sequenced here: PBMCs, sampled roughly seven weeks after the first yellow fever vaccination. CDR3 DNA sequence: TGCAGTGCTAGAGGGGACAGGGATAACGGAAACACCATATATTTT. Translated, it gives CSARGDRDNGNTIYF.